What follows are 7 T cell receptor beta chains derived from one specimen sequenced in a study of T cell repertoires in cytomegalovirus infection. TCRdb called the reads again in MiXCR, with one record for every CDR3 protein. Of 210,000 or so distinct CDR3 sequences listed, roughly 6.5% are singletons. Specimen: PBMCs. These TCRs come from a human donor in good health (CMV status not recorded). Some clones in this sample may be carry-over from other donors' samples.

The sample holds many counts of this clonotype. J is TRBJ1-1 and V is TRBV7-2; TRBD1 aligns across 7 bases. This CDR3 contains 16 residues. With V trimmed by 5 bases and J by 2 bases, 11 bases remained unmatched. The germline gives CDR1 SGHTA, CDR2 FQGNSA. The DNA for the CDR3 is TGTGCCAGCAGCCGACTTCCGGGACAGATCAACACTGAAGCTTTCTTT. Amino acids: CASSRLPGQINTEAFF.

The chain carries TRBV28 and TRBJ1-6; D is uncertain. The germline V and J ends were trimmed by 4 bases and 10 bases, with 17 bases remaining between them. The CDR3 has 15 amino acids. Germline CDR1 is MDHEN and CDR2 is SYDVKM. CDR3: CASSYLRRRESPLHF. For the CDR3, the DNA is TGTGCCAGCAGTTACCTCAGGAGAAGGGAGTCACCCCTCCACTTT. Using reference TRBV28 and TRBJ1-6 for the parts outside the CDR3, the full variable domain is DVKVTQSSRYLVKRTGEKVFLECVQDMDHENMFWYRQDPGLGLRLIYFSYDVKMKEKGDIPEGYSVSREKKERFSLILESASTNQTSMYLCASSYLRRRESPLHFGNGTRLTVT.

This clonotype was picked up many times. The CDR3 loop is CASSFYQGGGQPQHF. CDR3 nucleotide sequence: TGTGCCAGCAGCTTCTATCAGGGAGGTGGTCAGCCCCAGCATTTT. This rearrangement joins TRBV7-2 to TRBJ1-5; D might be TRBD1 (5 bases). Per germline, CDR1 SGHTA and CDR2 FQGNSA. The CDR3 totals 15 residues. V was clipped by 3 bases and J by 6 bases, with 15 bases between them.

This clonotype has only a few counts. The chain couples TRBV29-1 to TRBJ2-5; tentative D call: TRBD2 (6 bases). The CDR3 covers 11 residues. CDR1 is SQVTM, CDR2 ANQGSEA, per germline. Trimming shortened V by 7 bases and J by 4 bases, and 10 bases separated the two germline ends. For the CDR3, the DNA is TGCAGCGGGGGGGAGCGAGAGACCCAGTACTTC. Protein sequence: CSGGERETQYF.

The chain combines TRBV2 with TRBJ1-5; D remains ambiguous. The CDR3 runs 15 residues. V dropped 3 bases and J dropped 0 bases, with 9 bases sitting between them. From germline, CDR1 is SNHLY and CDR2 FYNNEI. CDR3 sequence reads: CASSERVSSNQPQHF. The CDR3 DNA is TGTGCCAGCAGTGAGAGGGTCAGTAGCAATCAGCCCCAGCATTTT.

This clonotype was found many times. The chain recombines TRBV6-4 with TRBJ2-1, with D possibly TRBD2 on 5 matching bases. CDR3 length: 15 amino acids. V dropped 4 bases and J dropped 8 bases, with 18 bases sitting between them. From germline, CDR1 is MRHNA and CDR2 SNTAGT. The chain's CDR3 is CASSVLGAGWDEQFF. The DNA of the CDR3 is TGTGCCAGCAGTGTACTAGGCGCTGGGTGGGATGAGCAGTTCTTC.

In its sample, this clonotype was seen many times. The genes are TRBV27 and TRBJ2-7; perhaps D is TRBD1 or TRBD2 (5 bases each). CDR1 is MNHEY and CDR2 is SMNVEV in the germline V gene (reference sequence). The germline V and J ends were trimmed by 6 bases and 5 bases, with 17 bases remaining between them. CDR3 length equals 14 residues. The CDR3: CASSSRGTRNEQYF. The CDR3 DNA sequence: TGTGCCAGCAGCTCACGGGGCACTCGGAACGAGCAGTACTTC.